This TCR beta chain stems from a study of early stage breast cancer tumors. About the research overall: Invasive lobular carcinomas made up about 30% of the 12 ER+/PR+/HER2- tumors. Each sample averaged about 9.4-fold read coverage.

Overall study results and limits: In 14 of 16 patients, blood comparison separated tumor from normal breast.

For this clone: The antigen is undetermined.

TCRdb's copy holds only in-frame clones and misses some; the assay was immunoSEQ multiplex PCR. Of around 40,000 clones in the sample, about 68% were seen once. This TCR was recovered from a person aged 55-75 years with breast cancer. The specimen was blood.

CDR3 nucleotides: TGTGCCACCCTAGGTCCGTCCCAGTACTTC. Amino acid sequence: CATLGPSQYF. The J gene is TRBJ2-5, the V gene TRBV21-1; TRBD2 is the table's D call, not checked against the DNA. TRBV21-1 is classified as a pseudogene. The CDR3 is 10 amino acids.